Presented here are 29 T cell receptor beta chains from one specimen sequenced in a study of cytomegalovirus exposure and HLA in healthy donors (dated by TCRdb to between 2016 and 2019). Receptor amplification or capture employed the immunoSEQ multiplex PCR assay. For the multiplex PCR, a mixture combining 60 forward primers for TCR Vbeta segments and 13 reverse primers for TCR Jbeta segments was used. The immuneACCESS repertoire file appears here via TCRdb, limited to in-frame rearrangements. These files lack a portion of the clones; in checked studies, under half of the deficit traces to unresolved V genes, and the cause of the others is not known. For this sample there are approximately 170,000 clones; approximately 70% appear just once. Approximately 5.1% of the sample is taken by the ten largest. Sequenced material: PBMCs. These receptors all stem from a woman aged 18 to 35 in good health and CMV-seropositive.

This clone was picked up one time. This sequence joins TRBV7-2 and TRBJ1-5; the D gene is possibly TRBD1 (5 bases). Between the trimmed V and J ends, which lost 5 bases and 5 bases, there was a span of 10 bases. CDR3 length: 13 residues. The germline V gene encodes CDR1 SGHTA and CDR2 FQGNSA. The CDR3 bases are TGTGCCAGCAGCCTCCTCAGGGATCAGCCCCAGCATTTT. Translation gives CASSLLRDQPQHF.

V and J are TRBV9 and TRBJ1-3; TRBD1 might be the D (5 bases). The CDR3 contains 17 residues. V was pared by 0 bases and J by 2 bases, with 15 bases between. Germline-derived CDR1 and CDR2 are SGDLS and YYNGEE. CDR3: CASSVGSGETPGNTIYF. CDR3 DNA: TGTGCCAGCAGCGTAGGATCGGGGGAGACCCCTGGAAACACCATATATTTT.

This rearrangement joins TRBV5-1 to TRBJ2-7; possibly TRBD2 for D (5 bases). Germline-derived CDR1 and CDR2 are SGHRS and YFSETQ. Trimming left V 0 bases short and J 4 bases short, with 20 bases between. CDR3 length: 17 residues. In DNA form, the CDR3 reads TGCGCCAGCAGCTTGGGTGGGTCGGGGATCGGGATTTACGAGCAGTACTTC. Protein product: CASSLGGSGIGIYEQYF.

The J gene is TRBJ1-2, the V gene TRBV6-1; D is possibly TRBD1 (6 bases). Trimming stripped 5 bases from V and 1 base from J, with 11 bases between. Germline V gene data show CDR1 as MNHNS and CDR2 as SASEGT. The CDR3 totals 14 residues. For the CDR3, the DNA is TGTGCCAGCAGTTTACAGGGCCTTAACTATGGCTACACCTTC. This gives the protein CASSLQGLNYGYTF.

The V gene is TRBV5-1, the J gene TRBJ2-7; possibly TRBD2 for D (5 bases). In germline, CDR1 is SGHRS, CDR2 YFSETQ. V shed 5 bases and J shed 4 bases, with 10 bases lying between them. The CDR3 covers 12 residues. The CDR3, as DNA: TGCGCCAGCAGGGACTCAGGTTACGAGCAGTACTTC. It translates to CASRDSGYEQYF.

This rearrangement joins TRBV4-2 to TRBJ2-1; D possibly corresponds to TRBD2 (6 bases). The CDR3 loop spans 12 amino acids. Germline values: CDR1 LGHNA, CDR2 YNFKEQ. The V and J ends lost 3 bases and 16 bases respectively, with 16 bases between them. CDR3 amino acids: CASSQGGSPYFF. CDR3 DNA: TGTGCCAGCAGCCAGGGGGGATCCCCCTACTTCTTC.

The chain uses TRBV30 and TRBJ2-6; a weak D match, TRBD1 (5 bases). The CDR3 has 13 amino acids. With 4 bases removed from V and 3 bases from J, the gap between germline ends came to 7 bases. From germline, CDR1 is GTSNPN and CDR2 SVGIG (reference sequence). CDR3 in amino acids: CAWIGDGANVLTF. For the CDR3, the DNA is TGTGCCTGGATAGGGGATGGGGCCAACGTCCTGACTTTC.

This clone was observed a handful of times. The gene calls are TRBV27 and TRBJ2-1; 9 bases are a match to TRBD2. The CDR3 has 15 amino acids. The germline V gene has CDR1 MNHEY and CDR2 SMNVEV (reference sequence). Trimming cost V 0 bases and J 7 bases; bases outside gene matches: 4. The CDR3 nucleotides are TGTGCCAGCAGTTTATCGGCTAGCGGGGTAAATGAGCAGTTCTTC. It is translated as CASSLSASGVNEQFF.

CDR3 DNA sequence: TGTGCCACCCGTGGGGACAGGGGGCATGGTGAGCAGTTCTTC. Its translation is CATRGDRGHGEQFF. V usage is TRBV15 and J usage is TRBJ2-1; the match to TRBD1 covers 12 bases. The CDR3 totals 14 residues. Germline assignment: CDR1 LNHNV and CDR2 YYDKDF (reference sequence). V lost 8 bases and J lost 9; bases outside the gene matches: 8.

The chain is built from TRBV18 and TRBJ1-2; a weak D match, TRBD1 (5 bases). Germline V gene lookup returns CDR1 KGHSH and CDR2 LQKENI. The V end was cut by 2 bases, the J end by 2 bases, with 12 bases between. The CDR3 has 15 residues. For the CDR3, the DNA is TGTGCCAGCTCACCAGGCCTGGGGGGGAACTATGGCTACACCTTC. Translated: CASSPGLGGNYGYTF.

The rearrangement links TRBV27 to TRBJ1-1; D is unclear. The V and J ends lost 5 bases and 3 bases respectively, with 16 bases between them. Germline loops: CDR1 MNHEY, CDR2 SMNVEV (reference sequence). The CDR3 is 15 amino acids. DNA of the CDR3: TGTGCCAGCAGTCAAATCCTTGCAGTTTACACTGAAGCTTTCTTT. Its protein is CASSQILAVYTEAFF.

This clone was counted a single time. The chain employs TRBV6-5 and TRBJ1-2, with TRBD1 matching 7 bases. CDR1 is MNHEY, CDR2 SVGAGI, per germline. The CDR3 runs 14 residues. J lost 6 bases, V lost 4 bases, and 8 bases had no gene match. CDR3 bases: TGTGCCAGCAGTTGGAAACAGGGGTTGGATGGCTACACCTTC. It specifies CASSWKQGLDGYTF.

The chain carries TRBV7-3 and TRBJ2-5, with TRBD1 as a possible D gene (5 bases). V lost 6 bases and J lost 5, with 19 bases in between. The CDR3 length is 15 residues. The germline V gene encodes CDR1 SGHTA and CDR2 FQGTGA. CDR3 in amino acids: CASRGQGFRFETQYF. CDR3 bases: TGTGCCAGCAGGGGGCAGGGTTTTAGATTCGAGACCCAGTACTTC. The complete variable domain, with remaining parts taken from reference TRBV7-3 and TRBJ2-5, reads GAGVSQTPSNKVTEKGKYVELRCDPISGHTALYWYRQSLGQGPEFLIYFQGTGAADDSGLPNDRFFAVRPEGSVSTLKIQRTERGDSAVYLCASRGQGFRFETQYFGPGTRLLVL.

The V and J genes are TRBV5-4 and TRBJ2-6; 7 bases map to TRBD2. Trimming took 0 bases from V and 4 from J; bases not matched to a gene: 7. The CDR3 is 17 amino acids. Germline CDR1 SGHNT, CDR2 YYREEE (reference sequence). The CDR3 loop reads CASSLGLAGSGANVLTF. The CDR3 bases are TGTGCCAGCAGCTTGGGACTAGCAGGGTCCGGGGCCAACGTCCTGACTTTC.

On this clone itself: A much bigger clone sits one base away, suggesting this may be a read error. J is TRBJ2-1 and V is TRBV4-3; D uncertain. Germline lookup yields CDR1 LGHNA and CDR2 YSLEER. This CDR3 is built from 14 residues. DNA of the CDR3: TGCTCCAGCAGCCAAGATCTCAGATACAATGAGCAGTTCTTC. Translated, it gives CSSSQDLRYNEQFF.

V is TRBV12-5 and J is TRBJ1-2, with 10 bases fitting TRBD1. The V gene end was trimmed by 6 bases and the J gene end by 7 bases; junction bases not matched to a gene: 5. CDR1 is LGHNT and CDR2 is FRNRAP in the germline V gene. This CDR3 comprises 13 residues. CDR3 sequence (DNA): TGTGCTAGTGGCGCCGGACAGGGGGGTGGCTACACCTTC. This gives the protein CASGAGQGGGYTF.

The chain joins TRBV2 to TRBJ2-5, with D unclear. The closer fit of TRBJ2-7 to the DNA end suggests the J call may be wrong. The CDR3 is made up of 13 amino acids. Germline V lookup: CDR1 SNHLY, CDR2 FYNNEI. This CDR3 is CASSDVTPYEQYF. CDR3 nucleotide sequence: TGTGCCAGCAGTGACGTGACACCCTACGAGCAGTACTTC.

The chain has TRBV15 and TRBJ2-3; 8 bases are shared with TRBD1. The CDR3 consists of 16 residues. The trim removed 1 base at V and 1 base at J, leaving 4 bases unmatched. CDR1 LNHNV and CDR2 YYDKDF come from the germline V gene (reference sequence). The chain's CDR3 is CATSRAPGQGTDTQYF. CDR3 in DNA: TGTGCCACCAGCAGAGCCCCGGGACAGGGCACAGATACGCAGTATTTT. The entire variable domain, with the rest obtained from reference TRBV15 and TRBJ2-3, is as follows: DAMVIQNPRYQVTQFGKPVTLSCSQTLNHNVMYWYQQKSSQAPKLLFHYYDKDFNNEADTPDNFQSRRPNTSFCFLDIRSPGLGDTAMYLCATSRAPGQGTDTQYFGPGTRLTVL.

Points on this clone: A junction end diverges from the germline sequence, so it may reflect a read error. V usage is TRBV15 and J usage is TRBJ1-6; D not certain. This CDR3 is built from 16 residues. CDR1 and CDR2 from the germline V gene are LNHNV and YYDKDF (reference sequence). For the CDR3, the DNA is TGTGCCACCACCAGAGATCCCCTTGGAGGAGATTCACCCCTCCACTTT. Protein: CATTRDPLGGDSPLHF.

V gene TRBV6-1 combines with J gene TRBJ2-1; D not resolved. CDR1 and CDR2 (germline): MNHNS, SASEGT. The V and J ends lost 9 bases and 3 bases respectively, with 6 bases between them. There are 11 residues in the CDR3. The CDR3 DNA is TGTGCCAGTACTATCTACAATGAGCAGTTCTTC. Translating gives CASTIYNEQFF.

The sample holds one count of this clone. The chain employs TRBV5-1 and TRBJ2-5; TRBD2 aligns across 7 bases. CDR3 length: 12 amino acids. The V segment lost 4 bases and the J segment 14 bases; nucleotides outside the gene matches: 11. CDR1 is SGHRS and CDR2 is YFSETQ in the germline V gene. CDR3 sequence: CASSQPGLILYF. DNA for the CDR3: TGCGCCAGCAGCCAGCCGGGACTAATTTTATACTTC.

This clone was seen more than once but under ten times. The V call is TRBV5-6, the J call TRBJ1-1; D gene uncertain. CDR3 length: 13 amino acids. Per the germline V gene, CDR1 is SGHDT and CDR2 is YYEEEE. V was trimmed by 1 base and J by 1 base, leaving 5 bases between them. Here the CDR3 reads CASSLSENTEAFF. CDR3 sequence (DNA): TGTGCCAGCAGCTTGTCAGAGAACACTGAAGCTTTCTTT.

The chain uses TRBV2 and TRBJ2-1; 8 bases map to TRBD2. Trimming removed 7 bases from V and 6 bases from J; junction bases left unmatched: 8. Germline CDR1 reads SNHLY; CDR2 reads FYNNEI. This CDR3 is built from 14 residues. In DNA, the CDR3 is TGTGCCAGCAACCCCGGGACTAGTTCCAATGAGCAGTTCTTC. Its translation: CASNPGTSSNEQFF.

The genes are TRBV19 and TRBJ1-2; D is unresolved. Germline V gene lookup returns CDR1 LNHDA and CDR2 SQIVND (reference sequence). V gave up 5 bases and J gave up 4 bases, with 11 bases separating them. CDR3 length equals 13 residues. This CDR3 is CASSPSAGYGYTF. In DNA, the CDR3 is TGTGCCAGTAGTCCCTCTGCCGGCTATGGCTACACCTTC.

This clone was observed a few times. This chain links TRBV5-1 with TRBJ1-1; 10 bases match TRBD1. The CDR3 extends over 14 amino acids. Germline V gene sequence: CDR1 SGHRS, CDR2 YFSETQ. J was trimmed by 5 bases and V by 6 bases; bases with no gene match: 7. In DNA form, the CDR3 reads TGCGCCAGCATCCGGGACAGGGGAGGAACTGAAGCTTTCTTT. Protein sequence: CASIRDRGGTEAFF.

The V call is TRBV6-5, the J call TRBJ1-6, with a tentative D call TRBD1 (6 bases). The length of the CDR3 is 15 residues. Germline CDR1 MNHEY, CDR2 SVGAGI. V lost 0 bases to trimming and J lost 10 bases, with 13 bases between them. The DNA for the CDR3 is TGTGCCAGCAGTTACTCGGACAGAATTAACTCACCCCTCCACTTT. Encoded protein: CASSYSDRINSPLHF.

V usage is TRBV28 and J usage is TRBJ1-2; possibly TRBD1 for D (5 bases). V dropped 4 bases and J dropped 4 bases, with 16 bases sitting between them. Germline CDR1 MDHEN, CDR2 SYDVKM. This CDR3 is built from 15 residues. The CDR3 loop reads CASSSLLPGGYGYTF. CDR3 DNA sequence: TGTGCCAGCAGTTCGCTACTTCCCGGGGGCTATGGCTACACCTTC.

V gene TRBV9 combines with J gene TRBJ2-1; 9 bases map to TRBD2. The V gene's germline CDR1 is SGDLS and CDR2 YYNGEE. There are 16 residues in the CDR3. The trim removed 2 bases at V and 5 bases at J, leaving 8 bases unmatched. The CDR3 coding sequence is TGTGCCAGCAGCGTTCGAGCGGGGGGCATTAACAATGAGCAGTTCTTC. It codes for CASSVRAGGINNEQFF.

A few counts support this clone. V usage is TRBV10-1 and J usage is TRBJ1-2; 7 bases agree with TRBD1. The CDR3 extends over 15 amino acids. Losses at the gene ends were 6 bases for V and 0 bases for J; bases not matched to a gene: 7. Germline V CDR1 and CDR2: WNHNN, SYGVQD (reference sequence). The DNA for the CDR3 is TGCGCCAGCAGAGCAGGGGGACTCCCTAACTATGGCTACACCTTC. This sequence encodes CASRAGGLPNYGYTF.